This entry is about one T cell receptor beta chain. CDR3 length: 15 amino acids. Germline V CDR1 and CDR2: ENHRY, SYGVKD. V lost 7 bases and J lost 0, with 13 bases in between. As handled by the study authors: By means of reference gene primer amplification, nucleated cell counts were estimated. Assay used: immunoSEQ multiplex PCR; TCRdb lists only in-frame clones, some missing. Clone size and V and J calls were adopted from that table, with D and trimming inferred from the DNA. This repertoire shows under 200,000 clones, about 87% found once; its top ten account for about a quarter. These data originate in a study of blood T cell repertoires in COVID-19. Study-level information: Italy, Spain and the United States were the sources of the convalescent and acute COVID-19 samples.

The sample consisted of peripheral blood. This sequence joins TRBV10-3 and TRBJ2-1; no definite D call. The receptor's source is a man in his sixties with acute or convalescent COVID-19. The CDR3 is CAITALERSYNEQFF. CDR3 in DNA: TGTGCCATCACCGCCCTTGAGCGCTCCTACAATGAGCAGTTCTTC.